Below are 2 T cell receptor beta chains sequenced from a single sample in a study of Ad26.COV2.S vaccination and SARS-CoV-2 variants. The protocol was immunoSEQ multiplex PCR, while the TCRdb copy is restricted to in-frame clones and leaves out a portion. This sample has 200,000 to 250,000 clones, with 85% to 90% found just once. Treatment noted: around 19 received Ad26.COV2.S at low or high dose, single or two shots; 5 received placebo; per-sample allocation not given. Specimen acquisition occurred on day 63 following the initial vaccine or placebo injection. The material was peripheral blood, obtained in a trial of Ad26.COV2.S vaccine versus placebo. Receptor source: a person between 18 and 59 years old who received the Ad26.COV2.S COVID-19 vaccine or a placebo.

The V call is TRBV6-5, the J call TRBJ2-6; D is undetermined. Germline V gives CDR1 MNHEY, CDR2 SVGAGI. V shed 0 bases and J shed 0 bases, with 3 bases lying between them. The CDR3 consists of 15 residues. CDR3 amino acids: CASSYSPSGANVLTF. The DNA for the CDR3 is TGTGCCAGCAGTTACTCGCCCTCTGGGGCCAACGTCCTGACTTTC.

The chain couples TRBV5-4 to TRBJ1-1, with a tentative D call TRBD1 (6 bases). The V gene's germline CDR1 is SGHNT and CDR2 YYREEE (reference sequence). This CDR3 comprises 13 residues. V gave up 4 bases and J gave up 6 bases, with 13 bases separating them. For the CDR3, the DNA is TGTGCCAGCAGCCCAACAGGGAGCCCTGAAGCTTTCTTT. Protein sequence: CASSPTGSPEAFF. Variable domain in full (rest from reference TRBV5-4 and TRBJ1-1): ETGVTQSPTHLIKTRGQQVTLRCSSQSGHNTVSWYQQALGQGPQFIFQYYREEENGRGNFPPRFSGLQFPNYSSELNVNALELDDSALYLCASSPTGSPEAFFGQGTRLTVV.